Below, 5 T cell receptor beta chains from the same sample are listed, as sequenced in a study of T cell changes during pregnancy in multiple sclerosis. Generated by immunoSEQ multiplex PCR, the TCRdb table keeps only in-frame clones and is missing some. The table includes about 64,000 clones, roughly 92% detected once. The input for sequencing was peripheral blood, taken in the second trimester of pregnancy. These receptors all stem from a female donor with multiple sclerosis, enrolled in a pregnancy study.

CDR3 amino acids: CASSSWTANTEAFF. The CDR3 region has the DNA TGCGCCAGCAGCTCCTGGACAGCGAACACTGAAGCTTTCTTT. This sequence joins TRBV5-1 and TRBJ1-1; possible D gene TRBD1, 6 bases. The germline CDR1 and CDR2 sequences are SGHRS and YFSETQ. The CDR3 runs to 14 residues. V was clipped by 3 bases and J by 1 base, with 10 bases between them.

This chain links TRBV9 with TRBJ2-3, with 13 bases identical to TRBD2. Germline trimming cut 1 base from V and 4 bases from J; bases unmatched to any gene: 3. Germline lookup yields CDR1 SGDLS and CDR2 YYNGEE. The CDR3 sequence is 16 residues long. The CDR3, as DNA: TGTGCCAGCAGCGTAACTAGCGGGAGGGCCTCAGATACGCAGTATTTT. Encoded protein: CASSVTSGRASDTQYF.

V usage is TRBV5-6 and J usage is TRBJ2-1; D perhaps matches TRBD2 (5 bases). Deletions cut 2 bases from V and 9 bases from J, with 12 bases between. The CDR3 is 13 amino acids. Germline V gene data show CDR1 as SGHDT and CDR2 as YYEEEE. CDR3 sequence: CASSLSGGSEQFF. CDR3 nucleotide sequence: TGTGCCAGCAGCTTATCGGGCGGGTCTGAGCAGTTCTTC.

This clone has only one observation. J is TRBJ2-5 and V is TRBV14; 12 bases are a match to TRBD2. V was clipped by 5 bases and J by 5 bases; unmatched bases: 6. CDR3 size: 15 residues. The germline CDR1 and CDR2 sequences are SGHDN and FVKESK. CDR3 DNA sequence: TGTGCCAGCAGCACACTAGCGGGAGGTTTTGAGACCCAGTACTTC. It is translated as CASSTLAGGFETQYF.

The chain joins TRBV6-1 to TRBJ1-5, with 8 bases aligning to TRBD1. Germline CDR1 is MNHNS and CDR2 is SASEGT. J gave up 6 bases and V 1 base, and 5 bases lay outside the gene matches. CDR3 length equals 15 residues. CDR3: CASSEVDRGSQPQHF. CDR3 sequence (DNA): TGTGCCAGCAGTGAAGTAGACAGGGGAAGTCAGCCCCAGCATTTT.